The source of this T cell receptor beta chain is a study of blood T cell repertoires in COVID-19. Study-level information: Specimens from acute and convalescent COVID-19 originated in the United States, Italy and Spain. PBMCs, B-cell-depleted T cells, or T cells provided the cDNA or gDNA that made up the material.

Germline V gene lookup returns CDR1 MNHEY and CDR2 SMNVEV (reference sequence). The CDR3 consists of 16 residues. The V gene end was trimmed by 4 bases and the J gene end by 1 base; junction bases not matched to a gene: 8. In the authors' workflow: Amplification of reference gene primers was used by the study to estimate nucleated cell counts. The repertoire was sequenced with immunoSEQ multiplex PCR; TCRdb's copy has only in-frame clones and lacks some. Clonal size and the V and J genes are those of that table, whereas D and trimming came from the DNA. The sample comprises 65,000 to 90,000 clones, 70% to 80% of which are singletons, and 16% rests with the top ten.

Sequenced material: peripheral blood. The clonotype originates from a man aged 65 to 85 with active or convalescent COVID-19. The gene calls are TRBV27 and TRBJ2-7, with 9 nucleotides matching TRBD1. Here the CDR3 reads CASSSLQGAQSYEQYF. The CDR3 nucleotides are TGTGCCAGCAGTTCCCTACAGGGGGCCCAATCCTACGAGCAGTACTTC.